Listed here is a single T cell receptor beta chain. CDR3 size: 13 residues. Germline CDR1 reads SGHTA; CDR2 reads FQGNSA. The V gene lost 5 bases and the J gene lost 3 bases, with 8 bases spanning the gap. This record belongs to a study of blood T cell repertoires in COVID-19. Overall study context: The origin of the acute and convalescent COVID-19 samples was the United States, Italy and Spain. From T cells, B-cell-depleted T cells, or PBMCs came the material, which was cDNA or gDNA.

In the authors' workflow: Counts of nucleated cells, estimated from reference gene primer amplification, were obtained. The table came from immunoSEQ multiplex PCR; TCRdb's copy has only in-frame clones and leaves some out. V and J calls and clone size follow that table, whereas D and trimming were derived from the DNA. The sample records 200,000 or so clones, approximately 91% being singletons. The sequence came from a man in his 70s with active or convalescent COVID-19. The sequenced sample consisted of peripheral blood. The chain is built from TRBV7-2 and TRBJ2-1; D perhaps matches TRBD1 (6 bases). The CDR3: CASSTGFYNEQFF. The DNA for the CDR3 is TGTGCCAGCAGCACAGGGTTCTACAATGAGCAGTTCTTC.